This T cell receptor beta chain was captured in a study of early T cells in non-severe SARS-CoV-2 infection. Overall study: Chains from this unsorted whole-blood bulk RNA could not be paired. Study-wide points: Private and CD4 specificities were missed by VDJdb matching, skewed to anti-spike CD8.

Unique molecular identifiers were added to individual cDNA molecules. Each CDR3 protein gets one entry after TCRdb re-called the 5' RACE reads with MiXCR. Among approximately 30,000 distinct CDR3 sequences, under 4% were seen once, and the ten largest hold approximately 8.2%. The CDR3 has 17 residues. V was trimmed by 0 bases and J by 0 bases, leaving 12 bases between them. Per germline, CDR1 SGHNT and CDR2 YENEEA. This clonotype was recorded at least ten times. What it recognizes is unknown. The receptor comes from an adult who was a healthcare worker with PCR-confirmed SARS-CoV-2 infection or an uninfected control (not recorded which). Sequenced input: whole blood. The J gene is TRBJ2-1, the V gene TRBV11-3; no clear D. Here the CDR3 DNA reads TGTGCCAGCAGCTTAGAAGGGCGCCCAAGCTCCTACAATGAGCAGTTCTTC. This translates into CASSLEGRPSSYNEQFF.